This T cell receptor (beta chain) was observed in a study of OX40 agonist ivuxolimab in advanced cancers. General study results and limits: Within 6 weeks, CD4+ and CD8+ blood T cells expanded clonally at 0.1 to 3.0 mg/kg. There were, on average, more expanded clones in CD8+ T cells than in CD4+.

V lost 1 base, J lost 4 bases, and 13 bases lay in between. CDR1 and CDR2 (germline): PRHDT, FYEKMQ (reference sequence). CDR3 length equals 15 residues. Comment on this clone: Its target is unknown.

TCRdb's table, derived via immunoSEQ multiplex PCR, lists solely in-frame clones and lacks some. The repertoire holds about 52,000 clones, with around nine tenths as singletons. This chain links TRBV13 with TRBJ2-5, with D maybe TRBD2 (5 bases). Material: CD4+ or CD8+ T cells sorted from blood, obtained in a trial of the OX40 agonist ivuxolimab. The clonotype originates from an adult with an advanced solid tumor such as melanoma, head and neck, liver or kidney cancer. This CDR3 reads CASSLVVEALETQYF. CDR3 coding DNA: TGTGCCAGCAGCTTAGTTGTGGAGGCCCTAGAGACCCAGTACTTC.